What follows are 25 T cell receptor beta chains derived from one specimen sequenced in a study of beta chain features in type 1 diabetes (dated by TCRdb to the late 2010s). Library construction relied on the immunoSEQ multiplex PCR assay. The entire amount of isolated RNA was reverse transcribed using the High Capacity cDNA Reverse Transcription Kit, so the sequenced TCRB transcripts were expressed ones. TCRdb stores this immuneACCESS table with in-frame sequences only. Part of the clones is absent; in the studies checked, under half of the shortfall reflects unresolved V genes, and no reason is known for the rest. Across this sample there are about 400,000 clones, with roughly 13% seen only once. Clones ranked in the top ten supply under 0.02% of the sample. Specimen: naive CD4+ T cells from blood. The label giving this sample's cell subset or site can be read as: true naive CD4+ T cells. The receptors were sampled from a young man in good health.

This clone came up a few times. CDR3 in amino acids: CASSFPTSGGGYNEQFF. CDR3 in DNA: TGTGCCAGCAGCTTCCCGACTAGCGGGGGAGGTTACAATGAGCAGTTCTTC. The V and J genes are TRBV7-2 and TRBJ2-1; 12 nucleotides agree with TRBD2. The V gene end was trimmed by 3 bases and the J gene end by 4 bases; junction bases not matched to a gene: 7. CDR3 length: 17 residues. Germline lookup yields CDR1 SGHTA and CDR2 FQGNSA.

This clone appeared a few times. The genes are TRBV4-2 and TRBJ2-2, with 12 bases aligning to TRBD2. Unmatched junction bases numbered 3, after V lost 4 bases and J lost 0 bases. CDR1 and CDR2 (germline): LGHNA, YNFKEQ. This CDR3 has 17 residues. CDR3 region: CASSLGTSGSNTGELFF. Here the CDR3 DNA reads TGTGCCAGCAGCCTCGGGACTAGCGGGTCGAACACCGGGGAGCTGTTTTTT.

The chain is built from TRBV11-3 and TRBJ2-7; D may be TRBD1 (6 bases). The CDR3 is made up of 15 amino acids. The V gene's germline CDR1 is SGHNT and CDR2 YENEEA. Between the trimmed V and J ends, which lost 5 bases and 1 base, there was a span of 15 bases. CDR3 residues: CASSRERDTSYEQYF. In nucleotides, the CDR3 is TGTGCCAGCAGCCGGGAACGGGACACTTCCTACGAGCAGTACTTC.

This clone has a handful of counts. The chain combines TRBV30 with TRBJ1-5, with 9 bases aligning to TRBD1. J lost 8 bases, V lost 2 bases, and 1 base had no gene match. Germline CDR1 and CDR2: GTSNPN and SVGIG (reference sequence). The CDR3 has 12 residues. For the CDR3, the DNA is TGTGCCTGGAGTCGGACAGGGGAGCCCCAGCATTTT. It specifies CAWSRTGEPQHF. Drawing the rest from reference TRBV30 and TRBJ1-5, the complete variable domain is SQTIHQWPATLVQPVGSPLSLECTVEGTSNPNLYWYRQAAGRGLQLLFYSVGIGQISSEVPQNLSASRPQDRQFILSSKKLLLSDSGFYLCAWSRTGEPQHFGDGTRLSIL.

In this sample, this clone turned up a few times. The V and J genes are TRBV6-5 and TRBJ2-2; D gene ambiguous. CDR1 and CDR2 from the germline V gene are MNHEY and SVGAGI. The CDR3 sequence is 13 residues long. The germline V and J ends were trimmed by 8 bases and 5 bases, with 12 bases remaining between them. The CDR3 region is CASWRSGTGELFF. In DNA form, the CDR3 reads TGTGCCAGCTGGAGATCCGGGACCGGGGAGCTGTTTTTT.

The sample holds a few counts of this clone. The J gene is TRBJ1-2, the V gene TRBV7-9, with D maybe TRBD1 (6 bases). The V gene's germline CDR1 is SEHNR and CDR2 FQNEAQ (reference sequence). There are 13 residues in the CDR3. Trimming took 4 bases from V and 7 from J, leaving 13 bases between them. The chain's CDR3 is CASSSQGRGGYTF. The DNA of the CDR3 is TGTGCCAGCAGCTCCCAGGGGAGGGGTGGCTACACCTTC. The entire variable domain, with the rest obtained from reference TRBV7-9 and TRBJ1-2, is as follows: DTGVSQNPRHKITKRGQNVTFRCDPISEHNRLYWYRQTLGQGPEFLTYFQNEAQLEKSRLLSDRFSAERPKGSFSTLEIQRTEQGDSAMYLCASSSQGRGGYTFGSGTRLTVV.

This clone was recorded at least ten times. The CDR3 DNA reads as TGCGCCAGCAGCCAAGATATGGGGGCGGATACGCAGTATTTT. Its translation: CASSQDMGADTQYF. The chain carries TRBV4-3 and TRBJ2-3; maybe TRBD1 (6 bases). The V end was cut by 0 bases, the J end by 6 bases, with 10 bases between. Germline CDR1 and CDR2: LGHNA and YSLEER. The CDR3 extends over 14 amino acids.

The chain recombines TRBV5-6 with TRBJ2-3; 7 bases line up with TRBD2. The germline gives CDR1 SGHDT, CDR2 YYEEEE. Unmatched junction bases numbered 4, after V lost 2 bases and J lost 1 base. The CDR3 has 15 residues. The CDR3 reads CASSFVGGGTDTQYF. The CDR3, as DNA: TGTGCCAGCAGCTTCGTGGGGGGGGGCACAGATACGCAGTATTTT.

The table lists this clone with a few counts. This chain joins TRBV30 and TRBJ2-3; D ambiguous. Trimming removed 2 bases from V and 0 bases from J, with 12 bases in between. The CDR3 consists of 15 residues. Germline V gene sequence: CDR1 GTSNPN, CDR2 SVGIG (reference sequence). The DNA for the CDR3 is TGTGCCTGGAGTAGAGGAGCACCAAGCACAGATACGCAGTATTTT. Protein sequence: CAWSRGAPSTDTQYF.

This clone was detected only a few times. The J gene is TRBJ2-3, the V gene TRBV27; TRBD2 is a possible D gene (5 bases). Trimming shortened V by 4 bases and J by 0 bases, and 5 bases separated the two germline ends. The CDR3 loop spans 13 amino acids. The germline gives CDR1 MNHEY, CDR2 SMNVEV (reference sequence). The CDR3: CASSWRSTDTQYF. The CDR3 DNA reads as TGTGCCAGCAGTTGGAGGAGCACAGATACGCAGTATTTT.

As for this clone: Different DNA sequences within this sample yield the same CDR3. This rearrangement joins TRBV5-1 to TRBJ2-1; 8 bases map to TRBD1. From germline, CDR1 is SGHRS and CDR2 YFSETQ. This CDR3 contains 15 residues. Trimming cost V 0 bases and J 1 base; bases outside gene matches: 0. As DNA, the CDR3 is TGCGCCAGCAGCTTGGGACAGGGGTCCTACAATGAGCAGTTCTTC. This encodes CASSLGQGSYNEQFF.

This clone came up a few times. The chain is built from TRBV9 and TRBJ2-5; weak D call: TRBD2 (5 bases). Deletions cut 4 bases from V and 3 bases from J, with 13 bases between. Germline lookup yields CDR1 SGDLS and CDR2 YYNGEE. CDR3 length: 14 amino acids. CDR3 loop: CASSSAEGKETQYF. The CDR3 coding sequence is TGTGCCAGCAGCTCTGCCGAGGGTAAAGAGACCCAGTACTTC.

This clone was picked up many times. One end of the junction is discordant with germline, which a read error may explain. The chain uses TRBV2 and TRBJ1-2, with D hard to call. This CDR3 comprises 11 residues. In germline, CDR1 is SNHLY, CDR2 FYNNEI. CDR3 protein: CASRAWVSSAF. The CDR3 region has the DNA TGTGCCAGCAGGGCATGGGTTAGCTCAGCCTTC. The full variable domain, its missing parts supplied by reference TRBV2 and TRBJ1-2, is EPEVTQTPSHQVTQMGQEVILRCVPISNHLYFYWYRQILGQKVEFLVSFYNNEISEKSEIFDDQFSVERPDGSNFTLKIRSTKLEDSAMYFCASRAWVSSAFGSGTRLTVV.

The V and J genes are TRBV14 and TRBJ2-5; D gene ambiguous. The CDR3 spans 14 residues. The germline gives CDR1 SGHDN, CDR2 FVKESK. Trimming left V 1 base short and J 2 bases short, with 8 bases between. This CDR3 reads CASSQGVVQETQYF. DNA for the CDR3: TGTGCCAGCAGCCAAGGAGTTGTACAAGAGACCCAGTACTTC.

This clone was observed a few times. The chain is built from TRBV5-1 and TRBJ1-2; 10 positions match TRBD1. Germline lookup yields CDR1 SGHRS and CDR2 YFSETQ. This CDR3 is 14 amino acids long. The junction had 4 bases not matched to a gene; V was cut back by 0 bases and J by 8 bases. The CDR3 spells CASSLVDRGRGYTF. The CDR3 region has the DNA TGCGCCAGCAGCTTGGTCGACAGGGGGCGCGGCTACACCTTC.

In its sample, this clone was seen a few times. V gene TRBV7-2 combines with J gene TRBJ2-1; D possibly corresponds to TRBD2 (6 bases). This CDR3 has 15 amino acids. V lost 0 bases to trimming and J lost 5 bases, with 11 bases between them. The germline V gene has CDR1 SGHTA and CDR2 FQGNSA. In DNA form, the CDR3 reads TGTGCCAGCAGCTTAGCTGGGACTCCCCACAATGAGCAGTTCTTC. This gives the protein CASSLAGTPHNEQFF.

This clone has just a few counts. The V call is TRBV7-9, the J call TRBJ2-7; D is perhaps TRBD1 (5 bases). The CDR3 length is 13 residues. Germline CDR1 and CDR2: SEHNR and FQNEAQ (reference sequence). Trimming took off 3 bases at V and 6 bases at J, with 12 bases between the two ends. Here the CDR3 DNA reads TGTGCCAGCAGCTTGGGCAGGGATGGCGAGCAGTACTTC. Protein product: CASSLGRDGEQYF. Filled out from reference TRBV7-9 and TRBJ2-7, the complete variable domain reads DTGVSQNPRHKITKRGQNVTFRCDPISEHNRLYWYRQTLGQGPEFLTYFQNEAQLEKSRLLSDRFSAERPKGSFSTLEIQRTEQGDSAMYLCASSLGRDGEQYFGPGTRLTVT.

This chain joins TRBV10-2 and TRBJ1-5; D uncertain. Germline V lookup: CDR1 WSHSY, CDR2 SAAADI. The V gene lost 6 bases and the J gene lost 4 bases, with 10 bases spanning the gap. This CDR3 region has 13 residues. The CDR3 sequence: CASRVEVNQPQHF. In DNA, the CDR3 is TGCGCCAGCAGGGTGGAGGTAAATCAGCCCCAGCATTTT.

The chain joins TRBV4-3 to TRBJ2-4, with unresolved D. The ends were cut back, 0 bases at V and 4 bases at J, with 10 bases in the middle. The CDR3 contains 15 residues. Germline V gene sequence: CDR1 LGHNA, CDR2 YSLEER. The CDR3 DNA reads as TGCGCCAGCAGCCAAGAGGTTCACAAGAAAAACATTCAGTACTTC. This codes for CASSQEVHKKNIQYF.

This clone was seen a few times. This chain uses TRBV5-6 with TRBJ2-1; a weak D match, TRBD1 (5 bases). Between the trimmed V and J ends, which lost 4 bases and 7 bases, there was a span of 21 bases. The CDR3 is 16 amino acids. Germline CDR1 is SGHDT and CDR2 is YYEEEE. Here the CDR3 DNA reads TGTGCCAGCAGCGTCTTTTGGACACTCATCGGGAATGAGCAGTTCTTC. This translates into CASSVFWTLIGNEQFF. Drawing the rest from reference TRBV5-6 and TRBJ2-1, the complete variable domain is DAGVTQSPTHLIKTRGQQVTLRCSPKSGHDTVSWYQQALGQGPQFIFQYYEEEERQRGNFPDRFSGHQFPNYSSELNVNALLLGDSALYLCASSVFWTLIGNEQFFGPGTRLTVL.

This clone was seen a few times. The chain joins TRBV7-2 to TRBJ2-7; TRBD2 might be the D (7 bases). Germline-derived CDR1 and CDR2 are SGHTA and FQGNSA. The CDR3 sequence is 14 residues long. The V and J ends lost 6 bases and 0 bases respectively, with 12 bases between them. This CDR3 reads CASRRGGSSYEQYF. The CDR3, as DNA: TGTGCCAGCAGGAGGGGGGGGAGCTCCTACGAGCAGTACTTC.

V gene TRBV4-1 combines with J gene TRBJ2-7; D is unresolved. Germline CDR1 and CDR2: MGHRA and YSYEKL. Trimming took 5 bases from V and 0 from J, leaving 11 bases between them. CDR3 size: 14 residues. The CDR3: CASSFWALSYEQYF. The CDR3 DNA follows: TGCGCCAGCAGCTTCTGGGCCCTCTCCTACGAGCAGTACTTC.

This clone was seen only a few times. The chain uses TRBV9 and TRBJ2-1; tentatively, D is TRBD2 (5 bases). V lost 4 bases, J lost 0 bases, and 17 bases lay in between. The CDR3 covers 17 residues. Germline loops: CDR1 SGDLS, CDR2 YYNGEE. In DNA, the CDR3 is TGTGCCAGCAGCCCTAGTGGCGGGTCTAGCTCCTACAATGAGCAGTTCTTC. Protein sequence: CASSPSGGSSSYNEQFF.

V gene TRBV5-4 combines with J gene TRBJ1-2; a possible D gene is TRBD1 (5 bases). Germline CDR1 and CDR2: SGHNT and YYREEE (reference sequence). Deletions cut 0 bases from V and 7 bases from J, with 22 bases between. The CDR3 covers 17 residues. CDR3 bases: TGTGCCAGCAGCTTGGGGAACGATGGGGCCGCGTTGGGTGGCTACACCTTC. It translates to CASSLGNDGAALGGYTF. Together with reference TRBV5-4 and TRBJ1-2, the CDR3 gives the full variable domain: ETGVTQSPTHLIKTRGQQVTLRCSSQSGHNTVSWYQQALGQGPQFIFQYYREEENGRGNFPPRFSGLQFPNYSSELNVNALELDDSALYLCASSLGNDGAALGGYTFGSGTRLTVV.

In its sample, this clone was seen a few times. The V gene is TRBV6-4, the J gene TRBJ1-2; tentative D call: TRBD1 (6 bases). The germline gives CDR1 MRHNA, CDR2 SNTAGT. The CDR3 extends over 14 amino acids. V was shortened by 2 bases and J by 7 bases, with 14 bases between the two germline ends. DNA of the CDR3: TGTGCCAGCAGTGACCGACCCCTCAGGGGTGGCTACACCTTC. It encodes CASSDRPLRGGYTF.